Presented here are 20 T cell receptor beta chains from one specimen sequenced in a study of beta chain features in type 1 diabetes (dated by TCRdb to the late 2010s). The receptor library was made with the immunoSEQ multiplex PCR assay. The High Capacity cDNA Reverse Transcription Kit was used to reverse transcribe all of the isolated RNA, meaning that expressed TCRB transcripts were what got sequenced. TCRdb stores this immuneACCESS table with in-frame sequences only. Part of the clones is absent; in the studies checked, under half of the shortfall reflects unresolved V genes, and no reason is known for the rest. The sample includes a few hundred thousand clones, with about 15% observed a single time. Around 0.02% of the sample is taken by the ten largest. Input material: naive CD4+ T cells from blood. The cell subset or site label on this specimen signifies: true naive CD4+ T cells. Receptor source: a woman younger than 35 in good health.

The gene calls are TRBV5-1 and TRBJ2-1; D unclear. The V end lost 0 bases, the J end lost 9 bases, and 22 bases lay between the germline ends. The germline gives CDR1 SGHRS, CDR2 YFSETQ. The CDR3 has 17 residues. This CDR3 reads CASSLDSSRLTAGEQFF. In nucleotides, the CDR3 is TGCGCCAGCAGCTTGGACTCCTCGCGGCTGACGGCCGGTGAGCAGTTCTTC.

This clone turned up a few times. The V call is TRBV15, the J call TRBJ2-5; maybe TRBD2 (6 bases). The CDR3 has 16 amino acids. Trimming left V 3 bases short and J 0 bases short, with 14 bases between. The germline V gene has CDR1 LNHNV and CDR2 YYDKDF (reference sequence). The DNA of the CDR3 is TGTGCCACCAGCAGTGGGGGGATAAGGTACCAAGAGACCCAGTACTTC. Translation: CATSSGGIRYQETQYF. Full variable domain (outside the CDR3, taken from reference TRBV15 and TRBJ2-5): DAMVIQNPRYQVTQFGKPVTLSCSQTLNHNVMYWYQQKSSQAPKLLFHYYDKDFNNEADTPDNFQSRRPNTSFCFLDIRSPGLGDTAMYLCATSSGGIRYQETQYFGPGTRLLVL.

This clone was found a few times. The V gene is TRBV6-5, the J gene TRBJ2-5; the match to TRBD1 covers 8 bases. Germline CDR1 is MNHEY and CDR2 is SVGAGI. The CDR3 extends over 14 amino acids. With 1 base clipped from V and 3 bases from J, the junction kept 1 base outside the gene matches. The CDR3 nucleotides read TGTGCCAGCAGTTACTGGACAGGGAAAGAGACCCAGTACTTC. It codes for CASSYWTGKETQYF.

CDR3 sequence: CASSVGQGMSYGYTF. CDR3 nucleotides: TGCGCCAGCAGCGTCGGACAGGGAATGAGCTATGGCTACACCTTC. The chain has TRBV5-1 and TRBJ1-2; 8 positions match TRBD1. The CDR3 runs 15 residues. Germline assignment: CDR1 SGHRS and CDR2 YFSETQ. The V gene end was trimmed by 4 bases and the J gene end by 4 bases; junction bases not matched to a gene: 9.

This clone has just a few counts. The V gene is TRBV6-1, the J gene TRBJ1-5, with D possibly being TRBD1 (6 bases). Germline V CDR1 and CDR2: MNHNS, SASEGT. The CDR3 loop spans 15 amino acids. V dropped 6 bases and J dropped 1 base, with 13 bases sitting between them. The CDR3 reads CASRGPGQSNQPQHF. DNA for the CDR3: TGTGCCAGCAGGGGCCCGGGACAAAGCAATCAGCCCCAGCATTTT.

The chain uses TRBV11-2 and TRBJ2-1; D possibly corresponds to TRBD2 (5 bases). The CDR3 has 15 residues. Germline V gene sequence: CDR1 SGHAT, CDR2 FQNNGV. V lost 5 bases and J lost 0, with 11 bases in between. The CDR3 DNA follows: TGTGCCAGCAGCCTGACTAAGAGCTCCTACAATGAGCAGTTCTTC. Translating gives CASSLTKSSYNEQFF.

The chain joins TRBV7-9 to TRBJ2-5, with TRBD1 matching 7 bases. The CDR3 runs to 13 residues. V trimming: 5 bases; J trimming: 9 bases; junction bases outside the gene matches: 9. CDR1 SEHNR and CDR2 FQNEAQ come from the germline V gene (reference sequence). CDR3 sequence (DNA): TGTGCCAGCAGCCTACAGGGGCTCGGGGCCCAGTACTTC. This gives the protein CASSLQGLGAQYF.

CDR3 DNA: TGTGCCAGCAGCTTAGGACTAGCGGGATACAATGAGCAGTTCTTC. Protein sequence: CASSLGLAGYNEQFF. This sequence joins TRBV7-7 and TRBJ2-1, with 11 nucleotides matching TRBD2. Germline lookup yields CDR1 SSHAT and CDR2 FNYEAQ (reference sequence). The V and J ends lost 1 base and 4 bases, in that order; junction bases with no gene match: 0. CDR3 length equals 15 residues.

The chain carries TRBV4-1 and TRBJ2-7, with 10 nucleotides matching TRBD1. J gave up 4 bases and V 1 base, and 4 bases lay outside the gene matches. CDR3 length: 15 residues. Germline V gives CDR1 MGHRA, CDR2 YSYEKL. In DNA form, the CDR3 reads TGCGCCAGCAGCCAAGCTGAGGGACAGGGGTACGAGCAGTACTTC. Amino acids: CASSQAEGQGYEQYF.

This chain connects TRBV28 to TRBJ1-2; the D is unclear. The germline CDR1 and CDR2 sequences are MDHEN and SYDVKM. The CDR3 runs to 13 residues. V dropped 3 bases and J dropped 8 bases, with 13 bases sitting between them. The CDR3 DNA reads TGTGCCAGCAGTTTTGAGGCTCCCCGGGGCTACACCTTC. Encoded protein: CASSFEAPRGYTF.

V and J are TRBV9 and TRBJ2-5; the match to TRBD2 covers 9 bases. CDR3 length: 16 amino acids. The ends lost 0 bases at V and 2 bases at J; junction bases unmatched: 5. Germline loops: CDR1 SGDLS, CDR2 YYNGEE. Written as DNA, the CDR3 is TGTGCCAGCAGCGTAGCTGCGGGAGGGGAGCAAGAGACCCAGTACTTC. This sequence encodes CASSVAAGGEQETQYF.

The chain is built from TRBV25-1 and TRBJ2-1; TRBD2 agrees at 7 bases. V shed 3 bases and J 9 bases; nucleotides not matched to a gene: 8. Germline V gene data show CDR1 as MGHDK and CDR2 as SYGVNS. The CDR3 length is 14 residues. CDR3 nucleotides: TGTGCCAGCAGTGATGCGGGAGTTAGGGGTGAGCAGTTCTTC. Protein: CASSDAGVRGEQFF.

This clone was counted only a few times. V usage is TRBV7-9 and J usage is TRBJ1-2; D ambiguous. CDR3 length: 12 amino acids. Germline assignment: CDR1 SEHNR and CDR2 FQNEAQ (reference sequence). Trimming cost V 5 bases and J 8 bases, with 12 bases left between them. CDR3 sequence (DNA): TGTGCCAGCAGCCCCCCAGGCCGAGGCTACACCTTC. Translated, it gives CASSPPGRGYTF.

To note about this clone: At the DNA level, this CDR3 is encoded by other sequences in the same sample as well. J is TRBJ2-7 and V is TRBV30; 12 nucleotides agree with TRBD2. Germline V gene sequence: CDR1 GTSNPN, CDR2 SVGIG (reference sequence). V trimming: 1 base; J trimming: 4 bases; junction bases outside the gene matches: 2. The CDR3 covers 14 residues. The CDR3 DNA follows: TGTGCCTGGAGTGGTACTAGCGGGAGGTACGAGCAGTACTTC. It yields the protein CAWSGTSGRYEQYF.

The CDR3 here is CASSGPRGTGANVLTF. In nucleotides, the CDR3 is TGTGCCAGCAGCGGACCCAGGGGAACTGGGGCCAACGTCCTGACTTTC. The chain employs TRBV13 and TRBJ2-6; the D gene is possibly TRBD1 (6 bases). V lost 5 bases to trimming and J lost 2 bases, with 13 bases between them. In germline, CDR1 is PRHDT, CDR2 FYEKMQ (reference sequence). CDR3 length equals 16 residues. Based on the CDR3 plus reference TRBV13 and TRBJ2-6, the full variable domain is AAGVIQSPRHLIKEKRETATLKCYPIPRHDTVYWYQQGPGQDPQFLISFYEKMQSDKGSIPDRFSAQQFSDYHSELNMSSLELGDSALYFCASSGPRGTGANVLTFGAGSRLTVL.

V usage is TRBV29-1 and J usage is TRBJ2-3; 13 nucleotides agree with TRBD2. Germline V gives CDR1 SQVTM, CDR2 ANQGSEA. The CDR3 is 15 amino acids. J lost 5 bases, V lost 5 bases, and 7 bases had no gene match. The CDR3 DNA reads TGCAGCGTTCAACTAGCGGGAGGGCCCGGAGATACGCAGTATTTT. This codes for CSVQLAGGPGDTQYF.

This chain links TRBV10-3 with TRBJ2-1, with 7 bases matching TRBD2. This CDR3 has 15 residues. Germline CDR1 and CDR2: ENHRY and SYGVKD. Unmatched junction bases numbered 12, after V lost 5 bases and J lost 8 bases. CDR3 sequence (DNA): TGTGCCATCAGTACCCAGAGCGGGATCGCCGATGAGCAGTTCTTC. It yields the protein CAISTQSGIADEQFF.

DNA of the CDR3: TGCGCCAGCAGCCAAGACGGAGCAACTAATGAAAAACTGTTTTTT. Residues: CASSQDGATNEKLFF. The V call is TRBV4-1, the J call TRBJ1-4; D unclear. Trimming left V 0 bases short and J 0 bases short, with 5 bases between. Germline CDR1 and CDR2: MGHRA and YSYEKL. This CDR3 is built from 15 residues.

V and J are TRBV28 and TRBJ1-1; 8 bases are a match to TRBD1. Per germline, CDR1 MDHEN and CDR2 SYDVKM. The CDR3 has 17 residues. V dropped 5 bases and J dropped 1; count of bases not matched to a gene: 12. This CDR3 reads CASSPWTGMAGNTEAFF. The DNA of the CDR3 is TGTGCCAGCAGTCCCTGGACAGGGATGGCGGGGAACACTGAAGCTTTCTTT.

The J gene is TRBJ2-1, the V gene TRBV7-9; TRBD1 agrees at 10 bases. The CDR3 sequence is 15 residues long. CDR1 is SEHNR, CDR2 FQNEAQ, per germline (reference sequence). V dropped 3 bases and J dropped 10; count of bases not matched to a gene: 9. The CDR3 DNA is TGTGCCAGCAGCTTCCGGACAGGGGGAAATTCCGAGCAGTTCTTC. It is translated as CASSFRTGGNSEQFF.